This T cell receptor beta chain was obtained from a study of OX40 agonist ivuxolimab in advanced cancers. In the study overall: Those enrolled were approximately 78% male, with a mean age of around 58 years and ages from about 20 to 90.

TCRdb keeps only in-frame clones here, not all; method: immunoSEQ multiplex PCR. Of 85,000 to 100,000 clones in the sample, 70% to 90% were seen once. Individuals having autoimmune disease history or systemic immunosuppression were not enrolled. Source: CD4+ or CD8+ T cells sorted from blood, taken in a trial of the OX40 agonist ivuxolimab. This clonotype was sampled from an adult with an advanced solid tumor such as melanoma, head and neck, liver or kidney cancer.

CDR3 protein: CASSPVQTNYGYTF. DNA of the CDR3: TGTGCCAGTAGTCCTGTGCAGACGAACTATGGCTACACCTTC. V gene TRBV19 combines with J gene TRBJ1-2; D unclear. CDR3 length equals 14 residues. Germline CDR1 is LNHDA and CDR2 is SQIVND (reference sequence). Trimming removed 5 bases from V and 2 bases from J, with 12 bases in between.